The clone carrying this T cell receptor (beta chain) came up a few times. From germline, CDR1 is SGHRS and CDR2 YFSETQ. V shed 5 bases and J 2 bases; nucleotides not matched to a gene: 9. CDR3 size: 15 residues. TCRdb itself ran the 5' RACE reads through MiXCR, one entry per CDR3 protein. The top ten hold around 17% of the sample, which has approximately 300,000 distinct CDR3 sequences, about 9.5% seen once. The data derive from a study of T cells after yellow fever vaccination. The material was PBMCs, obtained on the day of the first yellow fever vaccination. The chain couples TRBV5-1 to TRBJ2-7; 8 bases map to TRBD1. The sequence was collected from a man younger than 35 who received the YFV17D yellow fever vaccine. The CDR3 bases are TGCGCCAGCAGGGACCGGACAGGGTCCCCCTACGAGCAGTACTTC. This sequence encodes CASRDRTGSPYEQYF.